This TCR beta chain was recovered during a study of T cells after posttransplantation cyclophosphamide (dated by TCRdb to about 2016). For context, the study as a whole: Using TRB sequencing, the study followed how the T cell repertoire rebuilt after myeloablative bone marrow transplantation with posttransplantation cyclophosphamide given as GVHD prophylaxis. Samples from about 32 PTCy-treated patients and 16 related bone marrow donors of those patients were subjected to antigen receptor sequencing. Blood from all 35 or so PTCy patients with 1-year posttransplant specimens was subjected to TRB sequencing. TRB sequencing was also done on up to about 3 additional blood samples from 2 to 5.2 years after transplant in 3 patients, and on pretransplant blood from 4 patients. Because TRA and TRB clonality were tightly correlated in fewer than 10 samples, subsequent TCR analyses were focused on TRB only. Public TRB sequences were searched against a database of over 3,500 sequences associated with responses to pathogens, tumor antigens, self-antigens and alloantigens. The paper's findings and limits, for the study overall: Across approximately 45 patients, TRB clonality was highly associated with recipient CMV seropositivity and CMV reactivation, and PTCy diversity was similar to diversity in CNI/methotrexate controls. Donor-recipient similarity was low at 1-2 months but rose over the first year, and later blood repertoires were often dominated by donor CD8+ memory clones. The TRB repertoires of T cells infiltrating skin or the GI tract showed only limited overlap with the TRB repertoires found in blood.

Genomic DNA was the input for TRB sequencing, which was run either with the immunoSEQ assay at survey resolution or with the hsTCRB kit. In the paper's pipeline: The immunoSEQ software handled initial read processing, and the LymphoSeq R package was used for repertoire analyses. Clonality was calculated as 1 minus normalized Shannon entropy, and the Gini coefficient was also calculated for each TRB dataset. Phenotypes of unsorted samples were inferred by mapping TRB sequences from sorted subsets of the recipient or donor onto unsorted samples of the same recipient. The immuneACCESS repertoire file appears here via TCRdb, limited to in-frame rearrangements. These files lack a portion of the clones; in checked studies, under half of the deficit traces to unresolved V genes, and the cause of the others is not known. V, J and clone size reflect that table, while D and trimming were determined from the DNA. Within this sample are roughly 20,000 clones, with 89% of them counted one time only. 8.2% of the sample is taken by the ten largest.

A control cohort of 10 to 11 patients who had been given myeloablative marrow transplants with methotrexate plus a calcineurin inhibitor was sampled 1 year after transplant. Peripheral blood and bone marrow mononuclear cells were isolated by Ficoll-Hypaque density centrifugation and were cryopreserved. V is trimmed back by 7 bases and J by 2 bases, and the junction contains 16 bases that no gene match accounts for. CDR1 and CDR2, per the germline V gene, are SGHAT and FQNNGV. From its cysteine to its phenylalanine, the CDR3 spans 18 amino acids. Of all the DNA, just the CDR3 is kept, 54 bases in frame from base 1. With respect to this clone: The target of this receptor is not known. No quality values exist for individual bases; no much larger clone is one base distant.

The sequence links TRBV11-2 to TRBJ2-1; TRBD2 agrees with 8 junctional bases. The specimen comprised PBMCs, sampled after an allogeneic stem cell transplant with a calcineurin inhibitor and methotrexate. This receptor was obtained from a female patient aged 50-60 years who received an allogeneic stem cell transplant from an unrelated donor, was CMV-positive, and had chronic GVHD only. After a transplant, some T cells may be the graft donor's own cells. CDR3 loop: CASTPPKAGALAYNEQFF. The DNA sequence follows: TGTGCCAGCACCCCACCCAAAGCGGGAGCTTTGGCCTACAATGAGCAGTTCTTC.